The rows below give T cell receptor beta chains drawn from one sample of a study of radiation and T cells in renal cell carcinoma. This table comes from immunoSEQ multiplex PCR, and its TCRdb copy is limited to in-frame clones, with some not included. The top ten hold about 2.5% of the sample, which has about 83,000 clones, over 65% seen once. Sample: blood, taken from a patient whose treatment included radiotherapy and nephrectomy. Receptors originate from a woman aged 55-69 years with renal cell carcinoma. Both conserved end residues are part of each CDR3. D genes are given only for firm matches. Expanded clones get a size class; other rows say once, few or many, or leave the size out.

D,V,J,size,CDR3,DNA
.,TRBV28,TRBJ2-3,.,CATSRSGTGYSDTQYF,TGTGCCACCTCCCGATCCGGAACAGGGTACTCAGATACGCAGTATTTT
.,TRBV6-5,TRBJ2-7,.,CASSYSAVRYEQYF,TGTGCCAGCAGTTACTCGGCAGTTAGATACGAGCAGTACTTC
.,TRBV7-9,TRBJ1-5,.,CASSLNHQPQHF,TGTGCCAGCAGCTTAAATCATCAGCCCCAGCATTTT
.,TRBV6-5,TRBJ1-1,.,CASSPQTVNTEAFF,TGTGCCAGCAGCCCACAGACAGTGAACACTGAAGCTTTCTTT
TRBD1,TRBV18,TRBJ2-4,.,CASSPLDRVENIQYF,TGTGCCAGCTCTCCGTTGGACAGGGTCGAAAACATTCAGTACTTC
TRBD2,TRBV7-2,TRBJ2-7,.,CASSLAGLAGQEQYF,TGTGCCAGCAGCTTAGCGGGGCTAGCGGGACAGGAGCAGTACTTC
TRBD1,TRBV9,TRBJ2-2,few,CASSQGQATGELFF,TGTGCCAGCAGCCAGGGACAGGCGACCGGGGAGCTGTTTTTT
.,TRBV5-1,TRBJ2-2,.,CASSPGSSARTANTGELFF,TGCGCCAGCAGCCCGGGGTCGTCTGCGAGGACCGCGAACACCGGGGAGCTGTTTTTT
TRBD1,TRBV6-5,TRBJ2-5,.,CASSPRTGWEQYF,TGTGCCAGCAGTCCTCGGACAGGGTGGGAGCAGTACTTC
.,TRBV5-4,TRBJ2-7,.,CASSTTQGTSLKQYF,TGTGCCAGCAGCACGACACAGGGTACCTCGCTAAAGCAGTACTTC
.,TRBV6-1,TRBJ1-4,.,CASSGGLSGEKLFF,TGTGCCAGCAGTGGGGGGTTATCAGGTGAAAAACTGTTTTTT
.,TRBV10-3,TRBJ1-2,.,CAISESYTSSYGYTF,TGTGCCATCAGTGAGTCGTATACATCCTCCTATGGCTACACCTTC
.,TRBV27,TRBJ1-2,.,CASSAQFGLNYGYTF,TGTGCCAGCAGTGCCCAGTTCGGGTTAAACTATGGCTACACCTTC
.,TRBV7-2,TRBJ1-4,.,CASSLAGIQNEKLFF,TGTGCCAGCAGCTTAGCGGGGATTCAGAATGAAAAACTGTTTTTT
TRBD1,TRBV14,TRBJ1-1,.,CASSQQGALNTEAFF,TGTGCCAGCAGCCAACAGGGGGCTTTGAACACTGAAGCTTTCTTT
.,TRBV11-2,TRBJ1-1,.,CASCMGNTEAFF,TGTGCCAGCTGCATGGGGAACACTGAAGCTTTCTTT
.,TRBV7-6,TRBJ1-3,.,CAPRGRTSSGNTIYF,TGTGCCCCTCGTGGAAGGACCTCCTCTGGAAACACCATATATTTT
.,TRBV4-1,TRBJ1-5,few,CASSQDWTANQPQHF,TGCGCCAGCAGCCAAGATTGGACAGCAAATCAGCCCCAGCATTTT
.,TRBV19,TRBJ1-5,.,CASSIGSGEWNQPQHF,TGTGCCAGTAGTATAGGATCAGGGGAATGGAATCAGCCCCAGCATTTT
.,TRBV7-9,TRBJ1-5,.,CASSFFSNQPQHF,TGTGCCAGCAGCTTCTTTAGCAATCAGCCCCAGCATTTT
TRBD1,TRBV28,TRBJ2-7,.,CASSFNPGQGGHEQYF,TGTGCCAGCAGTTTTAATCCGGGACAGGGAGGCCACGAGCAGTACTTC
.,TRBV5-1,TRBJ1-1,few,CASGGRDPMTEAFF,TGCGCCAGCGGGGGACGGGACCCGATGACTGAAGCTTTCTTT
.,TRBV29-1,TRBJ2-3,.,CSVEGFFADTQYF,TGCAGCGTTGAAGGCTTTTTTGCAGATACGCAGTATTTT
.,TRBV27,TRBJ1-1,.,CASSHGGSITEAFF,TGTGCCAGCAGCCACGGGGGGAGTATTACTGAAGCTTTCTTT
TRBD1,TRBV5-1,TRBJ2-7,.,CASRETGVEQYF,TGCGCCAGCAGGGAGACAGGGGTCGAGCAGTACTTC
.,TRBV11-2,TRBJ2-1,.,CASSLTPVGANEQFF,TGTGCCAGCAGCTTAACCCCGGTCGGAGCCAATGAGCAGTTCTTC
.,TRBV5-1,TRBJ1-4,.,CASSLMGRTNEKLFF,TGCGCCAGCAGCTTGATGGGGAGGACTAATGAAAAACTGTTTTTT
.,TRBV4-2,TRBJ1-1,few,CASSNPEMNTEAFF,TGTGCCAGCAGCAACCCAGAAATGAACACTGAAGCTTTCTTT
.,TRBV20-1,TRBJ2-7,.,CSAQTAYEQYF,TGCAGTGCGCAGACAGCCTACGAGCAGTACTTC
.,TRBV5-1,TRBJ1-5,few,CASSLGDRQPQHF,TGCGCCAGCAGCTTGGGAGACCGGCAGCCCCAGCATTTT
TRBD2,TRBV10-3,TRBJ2-1,.,CAISDQKAGGSAEQFF,TGTGCCATCAGTGACCAGAAAGCGGGGGGGAGCGCTGAGCAGTTCTTC
TRBD1,TRBV7-9,TRBJ2-6,.,CASSSGQGTSGANVLTF,TGTGCCAGCAGCTCGGGACAGGGCACCTCTGGGGCCAACGTCCTGACTTTC
TRBD2,TRBV19,TRBJ2-1,.,CASSSFSGSSYNEQFF,TGTGCCAGTAGTTCCTTTAGCGGGAGCTCCTACAATGAGCAGTTCTTC
TRBD2,TRBV5-1,TRBJ2-1,.,CASSQSSGSSHEQFF,TGCGCCAGCAGCCAGTCTAGCGGGAGCTCTCATGAGCAGTTCTTC
TRBD1,TRBV6-1,TRBJ1-1,.,CASRGQGTTEAFF,TGTGCCAGCAGGGGACAGGGGACCACTGAAGCTTTCTTT
TRBD2,TRBV29-1,TRBJ2-3,.,CSVQPGLAGGDTQYF,TGCAGCGTACAACCGGGACTAGCGGGGGGGGATACGCAGTATTTT
.,TRBV11-2,TRBJ1-1,few,CASSNRAEAFF,TGTGCCAGCAGCAACAGGGCTGAAGCTTTCTTT
.,TRBV20-1,TRBJ1-5,.,CSARGVQPQHF,TGCAGTGCTAGAGGCGTCCAGCCCCAGCATTTT
.,TRBV28,TRBJ1-3,.,CASSTNSKGSGNTIYF,TGTGCCAGCAGTACCAATTCGAAGGGTTCTGGAAACACCATATATTTT
.,TRBV15,TRBJ2-5,.,CATSRGVGTRGPNGQYF,TGTGCCACCAGCAGAGGGGTAGGGACCCGGGGTCCAAATGGCCAGTACTTC
.,TRBV7-7,TRBJ2-2,.,CASSLVAGSTGELFF,TGTGCTAGCAGCTTAGTAGCCGGGAGCACCGGGGAGCTGTTTTTT
.,TRBV2,TRBJ2-7,once,CASTKTEAYEQYF,TGTGCCAGCACTAAGACAGAAGCCTACGAGCAGTACTTC
TRBD2,TRBV27,TRBJ2-1,once,CASSLTSGSLYEQFF,TGTGCCAGCAGTTTGACTAGCGGGAGTCTGTATGAGCAGTTCTTC
.,TRBV15,TRBJ2-3,.,CATSKESTGTQYF,TGTGCCACCAGCAAGGAATCCACAGGTACGCAGTATTTT
.,TRBV28,TRBJ2-5,.,CASSFGAARMETQYF,TGTGCCAGCAGTTTCGGGGCGGCGAGGATGGAGACCCAGTACTTC
.,TRBV7-2,TRBJ2-3,.,CASSLISGQGPDTQYF,TGTGCCAGCAGCTTAATTTCAGGCCAGGGCCCCGATACGCAGTATTTT